This TCR beta chain was identified during a study of identical twins' blood T cells. The wider study: Some 50 million reads covered roughly six alpha-chain and roughly six beta-chain libraries. Study-wide points: Each donor's most abundant TCRbeta clonotypes shared more CDR3 sequences with her twin than unrelated donors.

The CDR3 has 17 residues. V was clipped by 5 bases and J by 3 bases; unmatched bases: 11. Germline V gene data show CDR1 as SGHAT and CDR2 as FQNNGV. This clonotype was seen a few times. Its antigen is unidentified. Donors were six healthy women in three monozygous twin pairs. TCRdb used MiXCR to reprocess the 5' RACE reads, holding one entry per CDR3 protein. This sample has hundreds of thousands of distinct CDR3 sequences, with approximately 30% found just once. The TCR was taken from a woman aged 18 to 55 in good health. Specimen: PBMCs. The rearrangement uses TRBV11-2 and TRBJ2-7; TRBD1 matches 12 bases. CDR3 bases: TGTGCCAGCAGCCTAAGGTGGGACAGGGGGCGCTTCTACGAGCAGTACTTC. This codes for CASSLRWDRGRFYEQYF.